This T cell receptor (beta chain) emerged from a study of radiation and T cells in renal cell carcinoma (dated by TCRdb to 2018 to 2021). As for the study more broadly: Samples came from a clinical trial, in which primary renal cell carcinomas received 15 Gy stereotactic body radiation therapy followed by nephrectomy 4 weeks later. TCR beta sequencing covered around 50 samples in total, comprising some 26 tumors and roughly 27 peripheral blood samples. A total of roughly 4 million unique CDR3 nucleotide sequences, encoding 2.7 million or so unique CDR3 amino acid sequences, were found across all 55 or so samples. Broader findings and caveats from the paper: Tracking of blood repertoire dynamics stopped at four to five weeks after treatment, with no follow-up past that point. No pretreatment tumor biopsies were available, so the baseline intratumoral presence of clonotypes could not be determined. Because the trial had a single-armed design, the trial could not examine how radiation dose or scheduling affected the TCR repertoire. An increase in top tumor clonotypes in blood was observed from baseline to 2 weeks post-radiation, followed by contraction by 4 weeks, which was taken to suggest transient expansion of tumor-resident clones.

TCR beta libraries were generated from genomic DNA with the immunoSEQ kit, following the manufacturer's recommendations. To prepare libraries, a first multiplex PCR with proprietary primers was run, followed by a second PCR that added unique barcodes, and a bead cleanup was done after each round. A positive control reaction and a negative control reaction, both provided in the kit, were run with every batch of samples. The final libraries were assessed on an Agilent 4200 TapeStation D1000 ScreenTape, pooled by volume, and quantified by qPCR. An Illumina NextSeq500 fitted with a MidOutput 150-cycle cartridge performed the sequencing, running 156 Read1 cycles and 15 Index1 cycles with the kit's custom primers. The pooled library was loaded at approximately 1.1 pM with an approximately 21% PhiX control spike-in. As for the original processing: Vendor-processed data were analyzed in R, and a clonotype was defined as all T cells sharing the same CDR3 nucleotide sequence. For clone abundance analyses, frequencies were normalized to the 10,000 most abundant clones in each sample. Public T cell clones, averaging fewer than five per sample, were removed before analysis. Tumor-enriched clonotypes and baseline blood-enriched clonotypes were defined as those with an abundance difference of at least 32-fold between compartments. Clonotypes expanded or contracted between blood time points were identified with a beta-binomial differential abundance model. Tumor-blood repertoire similarity was measured with the Baroni-Urbani and Buser coefficient, and group comparisons used two-tailed Wilcoxon tests in R. TCRdb took over this immuneACCESS table, retaining in-frame rearrangements with V and J assigned. Such tables are incomplete; in checked studies, under half of the missing clones stem from an unresolved V gene, and the remainder is unexplained. The DNA gave D and trimming, while V, J and clone size come from that table. The sample table contains approximately 150,000 clones; only one count was recorded for roughly 85% of them. Clones ranked in the top ten supply 20% to 25% of the sample.

With regard to this clone: Its antigen is unknown. No base quality values were provided; no much bigger clone lies one nucleotide off.

The sample's time point, from its label and the paper: baseline pretreatment blood. Per the publication, the treatment or condition label means: 15 Gy SBRT to primary tumor, nephrectomy 4 weeks later. Serial peripheral blood from radiation-treated patients was sampled at baseline, 2 weeks and 4 weeks after SBRT to track tumor-enriched clonotypes. Every patient's renal cell carcinoma showed clear cell pathology. Genomic DNA for TCR sequencing was prepared using the QIAamp DNA Blood Mini Kit (Qiagen). The analyses included only samples that passed all quality control checks. This clonotype was sampled from a woman in her fifties or sixties with renal cell carcinoma. The sequencing here drew on blood, taken from a patient whose treatment included radiotherapy and nephrectomy.

CDR3 protein: CASSRTSYEQYF. DNA sequence: TGTGCCAGCAGTAGGACTTCTTACGAGCAGTACTTC. The sequence links TRBV5-4 to TRBJ2-7; TRBD2 might be the D gene, on 5 matching bases. Taken from cysteine to phenylalanine, the CDR3 has 12 residues. The only DNA kept is the CDR3, 36 bases in frame from the first base. V is reduced by 5 bases and J by 4 bases, leaving a spacing of 10 bases between them. CDR1 and CDR2 are drawn from the germline V gene (reference sequence): SGHNT, YYREEE.